This TCR beta chain emerged from a study of cytomegalovirus exposure and HLA in healthy donors. Points from the study as a whole: The investigators catalogued 150 to 200 TCR beta chains as cytomegalovirus-associated. The TCR clusters that emerged in the first cohort tended, a later analysis found, to co-occur in the 120 or so validation repertoires.

The V gene lost 1 base and the J gene lost 8 bases, with 10 bases spanning the gap. Germline values: CDR1 SGHKS, CDR2 YYEKEE (reference sequence). The CDR3 sequence is 13 residues long. With respect to this clone: Its matching antigen is unknown.

Separate from the 666-subject first cohort was the approximately 120-subject validation cohort, to which the donors belonged. The repertoire was sequenced with immunoSEQ multiplex PCR; TCRdb's copy has only in-frame clones and lacks some. The table shows some 250,000 clones, with 90% occurring only once. The receptor comes from a woman in her late teens or twenties in good health and CMV-seronegative. This chain uses TRBV5-5 with TRBJ2-1; possibly TRBD2 for D (6 bases). Source material: PBMCs. The CDR3 DNA reads TGTGCCAGCAGCTTGTTTCCGGGGGATGAGCAGTTCTTC. Its translation is CASSLFPGDEQFF.